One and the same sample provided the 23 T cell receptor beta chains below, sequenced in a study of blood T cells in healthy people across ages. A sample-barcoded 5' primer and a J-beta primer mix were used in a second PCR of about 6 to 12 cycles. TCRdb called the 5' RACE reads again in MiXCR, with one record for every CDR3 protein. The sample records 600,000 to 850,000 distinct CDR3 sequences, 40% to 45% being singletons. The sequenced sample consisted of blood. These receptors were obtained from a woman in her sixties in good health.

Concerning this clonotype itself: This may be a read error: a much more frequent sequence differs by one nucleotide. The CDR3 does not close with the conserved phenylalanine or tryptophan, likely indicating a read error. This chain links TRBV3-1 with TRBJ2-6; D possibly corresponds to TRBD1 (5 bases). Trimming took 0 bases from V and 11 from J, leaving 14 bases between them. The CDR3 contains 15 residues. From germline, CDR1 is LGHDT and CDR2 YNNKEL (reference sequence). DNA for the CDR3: TGTGCCAGCAGCCAAGATCTCGGCAGGGTAGACGTCCTGACTCTC. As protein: CASSQDLGRVDVLTL.

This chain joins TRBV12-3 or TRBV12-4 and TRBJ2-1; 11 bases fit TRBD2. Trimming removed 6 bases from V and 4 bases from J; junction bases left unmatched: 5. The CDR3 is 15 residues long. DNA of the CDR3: TGTGCCAGCAGGCCCACTAGCGGGGGTTACAATGAGCAGTTCTTC. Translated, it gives CASRPTSGGYNEQFF.

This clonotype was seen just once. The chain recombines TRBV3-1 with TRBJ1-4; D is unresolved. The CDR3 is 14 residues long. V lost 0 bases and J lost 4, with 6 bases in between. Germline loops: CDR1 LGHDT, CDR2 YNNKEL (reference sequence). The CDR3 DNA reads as TGTGCCAGCAGCCAAGAGAACCTTAATGAAAAACTGTTTTTT. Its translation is CASSQENLNEKLFF.

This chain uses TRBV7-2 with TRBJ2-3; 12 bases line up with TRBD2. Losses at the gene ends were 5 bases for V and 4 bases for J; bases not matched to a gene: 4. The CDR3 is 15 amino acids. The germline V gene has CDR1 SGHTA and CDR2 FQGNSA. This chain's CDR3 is CASSGASGRADTQYF. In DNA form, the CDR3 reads TGTGCCAGCAGCGGGGCTAGCGGGAGGGCAGATACGCAGTATTTT.

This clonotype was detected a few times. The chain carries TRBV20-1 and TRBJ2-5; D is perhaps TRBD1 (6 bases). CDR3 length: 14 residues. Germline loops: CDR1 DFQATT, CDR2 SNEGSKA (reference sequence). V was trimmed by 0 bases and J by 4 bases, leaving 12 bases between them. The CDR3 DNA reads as TGCAGTGCTAGAGATCGAGGGGGAGTAGAGACCCAGTACTTC. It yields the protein CSARDRGGVETQYF.

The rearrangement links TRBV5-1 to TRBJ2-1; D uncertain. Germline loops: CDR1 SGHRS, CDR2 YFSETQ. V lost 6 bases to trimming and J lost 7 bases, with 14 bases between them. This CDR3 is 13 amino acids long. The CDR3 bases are TGCGCCAGCAACGGAGTTGCCCCTAATGAGCAGTTCTTC. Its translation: CASNGVAPNEQFF.

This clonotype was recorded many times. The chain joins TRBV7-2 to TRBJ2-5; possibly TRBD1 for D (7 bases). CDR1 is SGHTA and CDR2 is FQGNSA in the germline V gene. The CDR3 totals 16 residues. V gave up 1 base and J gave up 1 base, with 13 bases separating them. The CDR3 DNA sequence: TGTGCCAGCAGCTTAGTGTACCAGGGGGGCCAAGAGACCCAGTACTTC. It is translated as CASSLVYQGGQETQYF.

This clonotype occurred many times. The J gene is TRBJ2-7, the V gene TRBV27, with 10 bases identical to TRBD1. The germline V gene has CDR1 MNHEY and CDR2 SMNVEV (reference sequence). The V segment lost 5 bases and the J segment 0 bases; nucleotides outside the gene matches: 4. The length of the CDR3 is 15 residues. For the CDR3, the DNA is TGTGCCAGCAGTAAAGGACAGGGGGTCTCCTACGAGCAGTACTTC. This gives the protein CASSKGQGVSYEQYF.

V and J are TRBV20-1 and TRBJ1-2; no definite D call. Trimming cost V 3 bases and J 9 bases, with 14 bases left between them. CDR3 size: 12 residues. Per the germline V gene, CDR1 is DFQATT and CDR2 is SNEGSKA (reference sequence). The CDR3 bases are TGCAGTGCTAGTGTCGTCCGGGAGAGCTACACCTTC. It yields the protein CSASVVRESYTF.

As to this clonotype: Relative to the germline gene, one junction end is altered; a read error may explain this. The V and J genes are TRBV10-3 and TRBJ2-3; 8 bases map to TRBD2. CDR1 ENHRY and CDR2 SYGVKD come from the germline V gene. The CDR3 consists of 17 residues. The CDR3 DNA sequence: TGTGCCAGCAGTGAGGGTGCGGGGACGGGGGGGTTAGCGGCGCAGTATTTT. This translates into CASSEGAGTGGLAAQYF.

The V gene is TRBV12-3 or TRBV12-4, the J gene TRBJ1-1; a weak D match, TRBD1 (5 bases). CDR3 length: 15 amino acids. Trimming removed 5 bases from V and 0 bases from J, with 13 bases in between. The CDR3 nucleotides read TGTGCCAGCAGTCGACATGACAGCATGAACACTGAAGCTTTCTTT. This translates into CASSRHDSMNTEAFF.

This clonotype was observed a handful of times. The CDR3 reads CASQTSGGGGEQFF. As DNA, the CDR3 is TGTGCCAGCCAGACTAGCGGGGGCGGGGGTGAGCAGTTCTTC. This sequence joins TRBV6-2 or TRBV6-3 and TRBJ2-1; 12 positions match TRBD2. Per germline, CDR1 MNHEY and CDR2 SVGEGT. The CDR3 sequence is 14 residues long. V lost 8 bases and J lost 9; bases outside the gene matches: 8.

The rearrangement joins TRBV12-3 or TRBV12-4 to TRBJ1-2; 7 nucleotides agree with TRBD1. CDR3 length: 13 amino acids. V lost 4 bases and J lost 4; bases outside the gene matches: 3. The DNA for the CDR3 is TGTGCCAGCAGTTCACAGGGGATCTATGGCTACACCTTC. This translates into CASSSQGIYGYTF.

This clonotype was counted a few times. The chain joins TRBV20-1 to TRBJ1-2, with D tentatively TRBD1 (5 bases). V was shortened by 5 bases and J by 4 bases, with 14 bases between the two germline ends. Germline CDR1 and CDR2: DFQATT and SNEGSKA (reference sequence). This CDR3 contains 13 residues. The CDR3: CSASRESVYGYTF. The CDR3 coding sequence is TGCAGTGCTTCCAGGGAGTCTGTCTATGGCTACACCTTC.

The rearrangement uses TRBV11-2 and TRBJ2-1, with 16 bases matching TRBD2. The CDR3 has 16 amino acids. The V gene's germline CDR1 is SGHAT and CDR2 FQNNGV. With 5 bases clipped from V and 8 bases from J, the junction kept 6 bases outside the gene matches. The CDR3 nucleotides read TGTGCCAGCAGCCAGGGACTAGCGGGGGGGCACGATGAGCAGTTCTTC. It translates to CASSQGLAGGHDEQFF.

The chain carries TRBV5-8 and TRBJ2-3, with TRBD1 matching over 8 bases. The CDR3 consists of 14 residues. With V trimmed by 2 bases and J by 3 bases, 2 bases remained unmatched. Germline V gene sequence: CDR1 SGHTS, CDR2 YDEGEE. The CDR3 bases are TGTGCCAGCAGCTTTGACAGGGGAACAGATACGCAGTATTTT. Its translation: CASSFDRGTDTQYF.

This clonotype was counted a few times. As DNA, the CDR3 is TGTGCCAGCAGCTTGGGACAGGCCCACAATGAGCAGTTCTTC. Protein product: CASSLGQAHNEQFF. The chain couples TRBV11-3 to TRBJ2-1, with 8 bases aligning to TRBD1. The CDR3 runs 14 residues. In germline, CDR1 is SGHNT, CDR2 YENEEA. The J segment lost 5 bases and the V segment lost 3 bases, leaving 3 bases of the junction unmatched. Variable domain in full (rest from reference TRBV11-3 and TRBJ2-1): EAGVVQSPRYKIIEKKQPVAFWCNPISGHNTLYWYLQNLGQGPELLIRYENEEAVDDSQLPKDRFSAERLKGVDSTLKIQPAELGDSAVYLCASSLGQAHNEQFFGPGTRLTVL.

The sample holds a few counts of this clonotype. CDR3 amino acids: CASSLAQGGTGELFF. The CDR3 DNA is TGTGCCAGCAGCTTAGCACAGGGGGGGACCGGGGAGCTGTTTTTT. The rearrangement joins TRBV7-2 to TRBJ2-2, with D possibly being TRBD1 (8 bases). There are 15 residues in the CDR3. Per germline, CDR1 SGHTA and CDR2 FQGNSA. V was shortened by 0 bases and J by 5 bases, with 10 bases between the two germline ends.

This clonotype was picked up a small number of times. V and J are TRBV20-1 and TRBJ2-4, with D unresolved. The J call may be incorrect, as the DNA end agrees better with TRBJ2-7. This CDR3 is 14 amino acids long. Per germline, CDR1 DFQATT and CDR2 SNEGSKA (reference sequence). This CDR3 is CSARDMGNPYEQYF. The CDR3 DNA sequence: TGCAGTGCTAGAGATATGGGGAATCCCTACGAGCAGTACTTC.

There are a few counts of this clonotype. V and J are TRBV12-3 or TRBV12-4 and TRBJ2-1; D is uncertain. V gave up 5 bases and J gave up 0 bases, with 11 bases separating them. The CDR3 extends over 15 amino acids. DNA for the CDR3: TGTGCCAGCAGTCCGGTGCGAAGCTCCTACAATGAGCAGTTCTTC. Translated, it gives CASSPVRSSYNEQFF.

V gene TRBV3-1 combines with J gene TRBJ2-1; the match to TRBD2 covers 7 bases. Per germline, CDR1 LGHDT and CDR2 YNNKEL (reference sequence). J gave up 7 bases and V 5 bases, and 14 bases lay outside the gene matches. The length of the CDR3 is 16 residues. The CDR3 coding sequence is TGTGCCAGCAGCTCCCCCCCGGGACTAAGAGGAAATGAGCAGTTCTTC. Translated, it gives CASSSPPGLRGNEQFF.

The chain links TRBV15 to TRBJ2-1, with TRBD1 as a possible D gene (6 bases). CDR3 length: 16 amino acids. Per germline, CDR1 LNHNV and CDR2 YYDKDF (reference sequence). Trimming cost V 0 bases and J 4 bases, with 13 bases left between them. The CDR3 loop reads CATSRDGQGSYNEQFF. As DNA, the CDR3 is TGTGCCACCAGCAGAGATGGGCAGGGGTCGTACAATGAGCAGTTCTTC.

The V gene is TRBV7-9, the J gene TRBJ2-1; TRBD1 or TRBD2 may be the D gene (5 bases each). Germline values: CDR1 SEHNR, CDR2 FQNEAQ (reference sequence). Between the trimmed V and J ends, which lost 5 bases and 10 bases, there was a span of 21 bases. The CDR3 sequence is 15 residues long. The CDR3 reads CASSSSRDGILEQFF. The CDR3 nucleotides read TGTGCCAGCAGCAGCTCCCGGGACGGCATTCTGGAGCAGTTCTTC. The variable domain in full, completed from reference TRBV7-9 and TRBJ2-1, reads DTGVSQNPRHKITKRGQNVTFRCDPISEHNRLYWYRQTLGQGPEFLTYFQNEAQLEKSRLLSDRFSAERPKGSFSTLEIQRTEQGDSAMYLCASSSSRDGILEQFFGPGTRLTVL.